This T cell receptor beta chain was documented in a study of memory CD4+ T cells and cytomegalovirus serostatus. Single viable CD3+CD4+CD8-CD45RO+ cells were sorted as the memory CD4+ T cells. Assay used: immunoSEQ multiplex PCR; TCRdb lists only in-frame clones, some missing. The sample lists 54,000 or so clones; 80% to 85% were seen once. The V gene lost 2 bases and the J gene lost 7 bases, with 5 bases spanning the gap. The CDR3 runs to 11 residues. Germline V CDR1 and CDR2: MNHNY, SVGAGI (reference sequence). The sequence was obtained from an adult in good health and CMV-seronegative. The chain links TRBV6-6 to TRBJ1-1; D ambiguous. The sequencing input was memory CD4+ T cells from blood. CDR3 loop: CASSYDLEAFF. The CDR3, as DNA: TGTGCCAGCAGTTACGATCTTGAAGCTTTCTTT.